This TCR beta chain was sequenced for a study of neurological immune-mediated disorders. Study-level points and caveats: Multiple sclerosis patients had less TCR clonal expansion than even healthy controls, unlike HTLV-1-associated myelopathy. The multiple sclerosis repertoire cluster had no association with any clinical or MRI feature. One related-CDR3 cluster, which may be a signature, held the repertoires of 18 of 34 multiple sclerosis patients after phylogenetic grouping.

Specified time point: longitudinal time-point 3. The table lists this clonotype with a count of one. Antigen: not known. The CDR3 runs to 13 residues. Germline CDR1 and CDR2: MNHEY and SVGAGI. TCRdb processed the 5' RACE reads anew with MiXCR; each CDR3 protein has one entry. The data show tens of thousands of distinct CDR3 sequences, about 4.5% seen once. The sequence derives from a woman aged 55-70 years with multiple sclerosis. Sequencing was performed on PBMCs. The rearrangement uses TRBV6-5 and TRBJ1-1, with a tentative D call TRBD1 (6 bases). The CDR3 loop is CVTMEGGRTEAFF. DNA of the CDR3: TGTGTCACCATGGAGGGGGGTAGGACTGAAGCTTTCTTT.